Below, 22 T cell receptor beta chains from the same sample are listed, as sequenced in a study of blood T cell repertoires in COVID-19. Sequencing was performed with immunoSEQ multiplex PCR; in TCRdb, only in-frame clones are kept and a portion is missing. The repertoire includes 340,000 or so clones, 80% to 90% of them detected once, and 2.5% to 3.5% sits in the top ten. Sequencing input: peripheral blood. The receptors come from a man aged 30-40 years with active or convalescent COVID-19.

The V gene is TRBV5-1, the J gene TRBJ2-7; D perhaps matches TRBD2 (5 bases). This CDR3 is 13 amino acids long. Germline CDR1 reads SGHRS; CDR2 reads YFSETQ. The V end lost 2 bases, the J end lost 7 bases, and 13 bases lay between the germline ends. The CDR3 here is CASSFQRAGEQYF. Here the CDR3 DNA reads TGCGCCAGCAGCTTTCAAAGGGCGGGTGAGCAGTACTTC.

The V call is TRBV5-1, the J call TRBJ2-1; 14 nucleotides align to TRBD2. Germline V lookup: CDR1 SGHRS, CDR2 YFSETQ. The trim removed 2 bases at V and 0 bases at J, leaving 7 bases unmatched. This CDR3 is built from 19 residues. In DNA form, the CDR3 reads TGCGCCAGCAGCTTCGGGACTAGCGGGGGCCGGAGCTCCTACAATGAGCAGTTCTTC. Its translation: CASSFGTSGGRSSYNEQFF.

The rearrangement links TRBV5-8 to TRBJ1-4, with TRBD1 matching over 7 bases. The V segment lost 3 bases and the J segment 1 base; nucleotides outside the gene matches: 0. The germline V gene encodes CDR1 SGHTS and CDR2 YDEGEE. There are 14 residues in the CDR3. The CDR3 is CASSSGGTNEKLFF. DNA of the CDR3: TGTGCCAGCAGCTCAGGGGGAACTAATGAAAAACTGTTTTTT.

This clone was found once. The gene calls are TRBV19 and TRBJ2-7; D perhaps matches TRBD1 (7 bases). This CDR3 has 13 residues. Germline CDR1 LNHDA, CDR2 SQIVND (reference sequence). Trimming shortened V by 1 base and J by 7 bases, and 11 bases separated the two germline ends. In nucleotides, the CDR3 is TGTGCCAGTAGTATAGGTGCAGGGGGGGAGCAGTACTTC. Translation: CASSIGAGGEQYF.

CDR3 protein: CARSSPGSPANTGELFF. CDR3 nucleotides: TGTGCCAGAAGCTCTCCCGGGAGCCCAGCGAACACCGGGGAGCTGTTTTTT. The rearrangement uses TRBV5-3 and TRBJ2-2; possible D gene TRBD2, 6 bases. TRBV5-3 is an ORF for which the function is uncertain. This CDR3 region has 17 residues. V lost 3 bases and J 0 bases, leaving 15 bases between the germline ends.

This chain uses TRBV7-9 with TRBJ1-5, with a weak D call TRBD1 (5 bases). Trimming removed 5 bases at V and 4 bases at J, with 12 bases between. The CDR3 extends over 14 amino acids. Germline CDR1 reads SEHNR; CDR2 reads FQNEAQ (reference sequence). CDR3 in amino acids: CASSLAGTNQPQHF. The CDR3, as DNA: TGTGCCAGCAGCCTCGCCGGGACTAATCAGCCCCAGCATTTT.

The DNA for the CDR3 is TGTGCCAGTAGGCCAAAAGCGGGAGGCGAGCGGGAGCAGTACTTC. Protein sequence: CASRPKAGGEREQYF. This chain uses TRBV19 with TRBJ2-7; 9 bases are shared with TRBD2. Looked up from germline, CDR1 is LNHDA and CDR2 is SQIVND (reference sequence). The V gene end was trimmed by 6 bases and the J gene end by 7 bases; junction bases not matched to a gene: 13. CDR3 length: 15 residues.

The chain is built from TRBV4-2 and TRBJ2-7, with 8 bases identical to TRBD2. The ends lost 1 base at V and 4 bases at J; junction bases unmatched: 12. The CDR3 runs to 17 residues. Germline CDR1 reads LGHNA; CDR2 reads YNFKEQ. CDR3 loop: CASSQAFQAGGIYEQYF. The CDR3 bases are TGTGCCAGCAGCCAAGCTTTCCAGGCGGGGGGTATTTACGAGCAGTACTTC.

Turning to this clone: Other DNA variants within this sample encode the same CDR3. The chain is built from TRBV7-9 and TRBJ1-1; TRBD1 agrees at 7 bases. Germline V gene lookup returns CDR1 SEHNR and CDR2 FQNEAQ (reference sequence). The CDR3 has 14 amino acids. The ends lost 5 bases at V and 1 base at J; junction bases unmatched: 4. The CDR3 spells CASSQRTGNTEAFF. As DNA, the CDR3 is TGTGCCAGCAGCCAGCGGACAGGGAACACTGAAGCTTTCTTT.

The chain links TRBV9 to TRBJ1-5; possibly TRBD1 for D (6 bases). There are 16 residues in the CDR3. Per the germline V gene, CDR1 is SGDLS and CDR2 is YYNGEE. V lost 3 bases and J lost 0, with 13 bases in between. The CDR3 coding sequence is TGTGCCAGCAGCGCCCAGGGGCGGAATAGCAATCAGCCCCAGCATTTT. This codes for CASSAQGRNSNQPQHF. The variable domain in full, with the rest retrieved from reference TRBV9 and TRBJ1-5, is DSGVTQTPKHLITATGQRVTLRCSPRSGDLSVYWYQQSLDQGLQFLIQYYNGEERAKGNILERFSAQQFPDLHSELNLSSLELGDSALYFCASSAQGRNSNQPQHFGDGTRLSIL.

The chain combines TRBV10-3 with TRBJ2-5, with 8 nucleotides matching TRBD2. The germline gives CDR1 ENHRY, CDR2 SYGVKD. The CDR3 runs to 12 residues. The ends lost 10 bases at V and 3 bases at J; junction bases unmatched: 4. CDR3 sequence (DNA): TGTGCCAATAGCGGGGACGAAGAGACCCAGTACTTC. Its protein is CANSGDEETQYF.

This clone was counted once. The J gene is TRBJ1-2, the V gene TRBV6-2 or TRBV6-3; the D is unclear. The CDR3 is 17 amino acids. V was cut by 5 bases and J by 0 bases, with 19 bases left in between. The germline V gene has CDR1 MNHEY and CDR2 SVGEGT. The DNA for the CDR3 is TGTGCCAGCAGTCTACCGTTTTTCCTGAGCTCTAACTATGGCTACACCTTC. This encodes CASSLPFFLSSNYGYTF.

The chain couples TRBV5-8 to TRBJ2-7; D uncertain. This CDR3 region has 12 residues. Per the germline V gene, CDR1 is SGHTS and CDR2 is YDEGEE. Trimming removed 2 bases at V and 5 bases at J, with 8 bases between. Here the CDR3 reads CASSLPTHEQYF. CDR3 nucleotide sequence: TGTGCCAGCAGCTTACCTACTCACGAGCAGTACTTC.

The chain couples TRBV19 to TRBJ1-6; D is uncertain. V lost 1 base and J lost 14, with 21 bases in between. This CDR3 contains 16 residues. CDR1 is LNHDA, CDR2 SQIVND, per germline (reference sequence). Written as DNA, the CDR3 is TGTGCCAGTAGTATAGGAGGCGGCCGGGGAAGGGTCACCCTCCACTTT. This gives the protein CASSIGGGRGRVTLHF. The full variable domain, completed using reference TRBV19 and TRBJ1-6, is DGGITQSPKYLFRKEGQNVTLSCEQNLNHDAMYWYRQDPGQGLRLIYYSQIVNDFQKGDIAEGYSVSREKKESFPLTVTSAQKNPTAFYLCASSIGGGRGRVTLHFGNGTRLTVT.

The rearrangement uses TRBV6-2 or TRBV6-3 and TRBJ2-7; possible D gene TRBD1, 6 bases. The V gene lost 4 bases and the J gene lost 2 bases, with 9 bases spanning the gap. This CDR3 is 13 amino acids long. From germline, CDR1 is MNHEY and CDR2 SVGEGT. The DNA of the CDR3 is TGTGCCAGCAGTTCAGGGGACCCCTACGAGCAGTACTTC. Amino acid sequence: CASSSGDPYEQYF.

The chain uses TRBV18 and TRBJ1-2; D is possibly TRBD1 (6 bases). Trimming took off 7 bases at V and 3 bases at J, with 24 bases between the two ends. CDR1 is KGHSH, CDR2 LQKENI, per germline. The CDR3 spans 17 residues. Written as DNA, the CDR3 is TGTGCCAGCTTCACACCCCACCCCCGTACAGGGTACTATGGCTACACCTTC. Protein product: CASFTPHPRTGYYGYTF.

The sample holds one count of this clone. The chain recombines TRBV7-8 with TRBJ1-2; D is ambiguous. The length of the CDR3 is 12 residues. CDR1 and CDR2 (germline): SGHVS, FQNEAQ. V shed 0 bases and J shed 7 bases, with 6 bases lying between them. CDR3 sequence (DNA): TGTGCCAGCAGCTTAGCTGGAGGTGGCTACACCTTC. Its protein product is CASSLAGGGYTF.

The CDR3 bases are TGTGCCAGCAGCGTAGGTCAGGTTCCCTCCTACGAGCAGTACTTC. The encoded protein is CASSVGQVPSYEQYF. V usage is TRBV9 and J usage is TRBJ2-7, with D hard to call. The CDR3 runs to 15 residues. CDR1 is SGDLS and CDR2 is YYNGEE in the germline V gene. V was clipped by 0 bases and J by 0 bases, with 10 bases between them.

The sample holds a few counts of this clone. The chain recombines TRBV27 with TRBJ2-7, with D possibly being TRBD2 (6 bases). Trimming removed 4 bases at V and 3 bases at J, with 10 bases between. Germline V gives CDR1 MNHEY, CDR2 SMNVEV (reference sequence). The length of the CDR3 is 13 residues. The CDR3 here is CASSWDSGYEQYF. CDR3 sequence (DNA): TGTGCCAGCAGTTGGGACTCCGGCTACGAGCAGTACTTC.

CDR3 loop: CASSLGGIRDTQYF. Here the CDR3 DNA reads TGTGCCAGCAGCCTCGGCGGGATTCGTGATACGCAGTATTTT. V gene TRBV3-1 (or the pseudogene TRBV3-2) combines with J gene TRBJ2-3, with D possibly being TRBD2 (6 bases). Germline V CDR1 and CDR2: LGHDT, YNNKEL (reference sequence). V lost 4 bases and J lost 6, with 14 bases in between. The CDR3 totals 14 residues.

The V and J genes are TRBV6-2 or TRBV6-3 and TRBJ2-2, with a weak D call TRBD2 (6 bases). The germline V gene has CDR1 MNHEY and CDR2 SVGEGT. The CDR3 is 16 amino acids. Trimming stripped 3 bases from V and 10 bases from J, with 21 bases between. The CDR3 sequence is CASSYSGTGVRSELFF. The CDR3 coding sequence is TGTGCCAGCAGTTATTCAGGCACGGGGGTTCGCTCGGAGCTGTTTTTT.

This chain joins TRBV5-5 and TRBJ1-4, with 7 bases aligning to TRBD1. Germline-derived CDR1 and CDR2 are SGHKS and YYEKEE (reference sequence). Trimming removed 0 bases from V and 4 bases from J; junction bases left unmatched: 6. The CDR3 sequence is 16 residues long. Here the CDR3 DNA reads TGTGCCAGCAGCTTGGGGGGACAGCTCTATAATGAAAAACTGTTTTTT. Protein sequence: CASSLGGQLYNEKLFF.